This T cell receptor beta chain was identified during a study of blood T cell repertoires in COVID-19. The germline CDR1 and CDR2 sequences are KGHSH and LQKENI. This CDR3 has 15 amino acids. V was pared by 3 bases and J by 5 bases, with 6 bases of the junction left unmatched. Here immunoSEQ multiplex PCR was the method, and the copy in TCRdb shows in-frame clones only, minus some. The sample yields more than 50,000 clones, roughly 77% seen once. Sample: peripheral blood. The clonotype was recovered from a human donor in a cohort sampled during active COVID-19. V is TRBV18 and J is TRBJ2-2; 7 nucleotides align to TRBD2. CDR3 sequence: CASSPVAGETGELFF. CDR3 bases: TGTGCCAGCTCACCTGTCGCGGGAGAGACCGGGGAGCTGTTTTTT.